The 17 T cell receptor beta chains given below trace back to one sample, sequenced in a study of control samples from healthy donors and cancer patients. Profiling relied on immunoSEQ multiplex PCR, and the TCRdb table lists in-frame clones only, not all of them. The data show 95,000 to 100,000 clones, more than 85% seen once. Material for sequencing was blood. These receptors were taken from a man aged 25-40 years in good health.

This chain uses TRBV27 with TRBJ2-1, with 7 bases lining up with TRBD2. The CDR3 runs to 18 residues. With 2 bases clipped from V and 7 bases from J, the junction kept 17 bases outside the gene matches. The V gene's germline CDR1 is MNHEY and CDR2 SMNVEV (reference sequence). CDR3 sequence reads: CASSLRLAVGSRSNEQFF. The DNA of the CDR3 is TGTGCCAGCAGTTTAAGGCTAGCGGTGGGGTCCCGTTCTAATGAGCAGTTCTTC.

The chain is built from TRBV7-2 and TRBJ1-2; D is unclear. The germline gives CDR1 SGHTA, CDR2 FQGNSA. V lost 5 bases and J 5 bases, leaving 15 bases between the germline ends. The CDR3 runs to 14 residues. CDR3 in DNA: TGTGCCAGCAGCGGCGATTCAGCAGCTTATGGCTACACCTTC. It is translated as CASSGDSAAYGYTF.

The chain has TRBV7-9 and TRBJ1-1; D is unclear. The germline gives CDR1 SEHNR, CDR2 FQNEAQ (reference sequence). Trimming removed 3 bases from V and 4 bases from J, with 12 bases in between. This CDR3 has 14 amino acids. The DNA for the CDR3 is TGTGCCAGCAGCTTTTCCAACCCAGGCACTGAAGCTTTCTTT. It yields the protein CASSFSNPGTEAFF.

The rearrangement joins TRBV30 to TRBJ2-7; D gene unclear. The CDR3 is 11 residues long. Germline CDR1 GTSNPN, CDR2 SVGIG (reference sequence). Trimming took 0 bases from V and 3 from J, leaving 3 bases between them. The CDR3 loop reads CAWSVLYEQYF. CDR3 nucleotides: TGTGCCTGGAGTGTGCTCTACGAGCAGTACTTC. Combining the CDR3 with reference TRBV30 and TRBJ2-7 gives the whole variable domain SQTIHQWPATLVQPVGSPLSLECTVEGTSNPNLYWYRQAAGRGLQLLFYSVGIGQISSEVPQNLSASRPQDRQFILSSKKLLLSDSGFYLCAWSVLYEQYFGPGTRLTVT.

The gene calls are TRBV6-5 and TRBJ2-1; 11 bases are shared with TRBD2. This CDR3 region has 14 residues. The junction had 0 bases not matched to a gene; V was cut back by 6 bases and J by 2 bases. Germline CDR1 is MNHEY and CDR2 is SVGAGI. The CDR3 DNA sequence: TGTGCCAGCAGGACTAGCGGGACCTACAATGAGCAGTTCTTC. This gives the protein CASRTSGTYNEQFF.

CDR3 sequence (DNA): TGTGCCAGCAGACAGGGCGGAAATAATGAAAAACTGTTTTTT. Translation: CASRQGGNNEKLFF. The chain uses TRBV6-6 and TRBJ1-4; maybe TRBD1 (6 bases). CDR1 and CDR2 from the germline V gene are MNHNY and SVGAGI (reference sequence). The V end was cut by 6 bases, the J end by 4 bases, with 12 bases between. The CDR3 extends over 14 amino acids.

This clone was detected a few times. The chain joins TRBV5-1 to TRBJ1-2, with D perhaps TRBD1 (6 bases). The CDR3 totals 15 residues. V was clipped by 4 bases and J by 7 bases, with 20 bases between them. Germline V gene data show CDR1 as SGHRS and CDR2 as YFSETQ. This CDR3 is CASSDDPGHRGGYTF. CDR3 nucleotide sequence: TGCGCCAGCAGCGACGACCCGGGACATCGGGGTGGCTACACCTTC.

The chain uses TRBV11-2 and TRBJ1-1, with a possible D match to TRBD1 (6 bases). The CDR3 is made up of 11 amino acids. The V and J ends lost 5 bases and 11 bases respectively, with 12 bases between them. The germline CDR1 and CDR2 sequences are SGHAT and FQNNGV. The CDR3 is CASSRGGRAFF. CDR3 DNA sequence: TGTGCCAGCAGCCGGGGGGGGCGGGCTTTCTTT.

The J gene is TRBJ2-1, the V gene TRBV5-6, with D perhaps being TRBD1 or TRBD2 (6 bases each). This CDR3 has 16 residues. Germline CDR1 is SGHDT and CDR2 is YYEEEE. V dropped 9 bases and J dropped 2 bases, with 21 bases sitting between them. DNA of the CDR3: TGTGCCACCAATTTTGGAGGGGGGCTCCCCTACAATGAGCAGTTCTTC. This sequence encodes CATNFGGGLPYNEQFF.

The chain joins TRBV6-6 to TRBJ2-2; D may be TRBD1 (5 bases). Germline lookup yields CDR1 MNHNY and CDR2 SVGAGI (reference sequence). The CDR3 runs to 14 residues. V lost 7 bases to trimming and J lost 1 base, with 10 bases between them. The CDR3 here is CASTGRVNTGELFF. CDR3 DNA: TGTGCCAGCACGGGCAGGGTGAACACCGGGGAGCTGTTTTTT.

The gene calls are TRBV9 and TRBJ2-7, with TRBD2 identical over 7 bases. This CDR3 is built from 14 residues. The V gene's germline CDR1 is SGDLS and CDR2 YYNGEE. Trimming removed 3 bases from V and 6 bases from J; junction bases left unmatched: 9. Here the CDR3 DNA reads TGTGCCAGCAGCGCCCTTGGGGGGGGTGGCGAGCAGTACTTC. This codes for CASSALGGGGEQYF.

CDR3: CASSMEGQGRETQYF. CDR3 in DNA: TGTGCCAGTAGTATGGAGGGACAGGGAAGAGAGACCCAGTACTTC. The rearrangement links TRBV19 to TRBJ2-5, with 9 bases identical to TRBD1. Germline values: CDR1 LNHDA, CDR2 SQIVND (reference sequence). Trimming at V came to 3 bases and at J to 4 bases, leaving 6 bases not matched to a gene. CDR3 length: 15 amino acids.

The chain recombines TRBV30 with TRBJ1-1, with D perhaps TRBD1 (5 bases). V lost 8 bases and J 4 bases, leaving 20 bases between the germline ends. Germline assignment: CDR1 GTSNPN and CDR2 SVGIG (reference sequence). The CDR3 is 14 residues long. The CDR3, as DNA: TGTGCCCCCTATGGAGGGGCGCCTTGCACTGAAGCTTTCTTT. Translating gives CAPYGGAPCTEAFF.

The J gene is TRBJ2-7, the V gene TRBV11-2, with a tentative D call TRBD2 (5 bases). Germline V gene data show CDR1 as SGHAT and CDR2 as FQNNGV. The CDR3 loop spans 13 amino acids. V was cut by 4 bases and J by 7 bases, with 14 bases left in between. CDR3 nucleotides: TGTGCCAGCAGCTCAGGACTGAATCTGGAGCAGTACTTC. Translated: CASSSGLNLEQYF.

V is TRBV4-3 and J is TRBJ2-2; possibly TRBD2 for D (6 bases). The CDR3 has 21 amino acids. Germline V lookup: CDR1 LGHNA, CDR2 YSLEER. V was shortened by 0 bases and J by 1 base, with 24 bases between the two germline ends. The chain's CDR3 is CASSQDRLMGGGNRNTGELFF. The CDR3 DNA reads TGCGCCAGCAGCCAAGATCGTCTCATGGGCGGCGGGAATAGGAACACCGGGGAGCTGTTTTTT.

CDR3 in amino acids: CATSRDKGNYSPLHF. CDR3 nucleotide sequence: TGTGCCACCAGCAGAGATAAGGGGAATTATTCACCCCTCCACTTT. The chain recombines TRBV15 with TRBJ1-6; TRBD1 is a possible D gene (5 bases). CDR3 length: 15 residues. V lost 0 bases and J 8 bases, leaving 11 bases between the germline ends. Germline lookup yields CDR1 LNHNV and CDR2 YYDKDF (reference sequence). The full variable domain, in which reference TRBV15 and TRBJ1-6 provide the parts outside the CDR3, is DAMVIQNPRYQVTQFGKPVTLSCSQTLNHNVMYWYQQKSSQAPKLLFHYYDKDFNNEADTPDNFQSRRPNTSFCFLDIRSPGLGDTAMYLCATSRDKGNYSPLHFGNGTRLTVT.

This clone was seen only a few times. This chain joins TRBV6-5 and TRBJ2-7; TRBD1 matches at 7 bases. CDR1 MNHEY and CDR2 SVGAGI come from the germline V gene. This CDR3 region has 15 residues. Trimming took 2 bases from V and 9 from J; bases not matched to a gene: 13. The CDR3 sequence is CASSYRRTGLNGQYF. Here the CDR3 DNA reads TGTGCCAGCAGTTACCGGAGGACAGGTCTCAATGGGCAGTACTTC.